This T cell receptor beta chain appears in the sequencing data of a study of Graves' ophthalmopathy and Graves' hyperthyroidism. Study-wide context: Pretreatment peripheral blood was obtained at initial diagnosis. Study outcomes and limitations: Distinction of ophthalmopathy from stable hyperthyroidism by a 13-signature model reached approximately 89% sensitivity and 65% to 83% specificity.

The table lists this clonotype with a count of one. The antigen remains undetermined. Hyperthyroidism counted as stable given no ophthalmopathy within 18 months of follow-up. Enrolled hyperthyroidism patients had a new diagnosis, a duration under 2 months, and an age of 18 to 65. CDR1 and CDR2 from the germline V gene are MNHNS and SASEGT. V lost 3 bases, J lost 9 bases, and 6 bases lay in between. This CDR3 has 12 amino acids. The TCR beta CDR3 regions underwent amplification from RNA transcripts. Investigators did first-round RT-PCR with HTBI primers, then second-round multiplex PCR. A single record per CDR3 protein comes from TCRdb applying MiXCR to the multiplex PCR reads. The sample records just over 600,000 distinct CDR3 sequences, about 20% being singletons.

Sequenced: peripheral blood. The rearrangement links TRBV6-1 to TRBJ1-6; D not resolved. The clonotype comes from a woman aged 18 to 35 with stable Graves' hyperthyroidism. Some clones in this sample may be carry-over from other donors' samples. Written as DNA, the CDR3 is TGTGCCAGCAGTGACGCGGGTTCACCCCTCCACTTT. Translating gives CASSDAGSPLHF.